Listed below are T cell receptor beta chains from one sample, sequenced in a study of cytomegalovirus exposure and HLA in healthy donors. TCRdb's table, derived via immunoSEQ multiplex PCR, lists solely in-frame clones and lacks some. The sample carries fewer than 350,000 clones, around nine tenths recorded once. Material for sequencing was PBMCs. The receptors were sampled from a woman between 18 and 30 years old in good health and CMV-seronegative. CDR3s include the opening cysteine and the closing phenylalanine or tryptophan. Each record gives: CDR3 protein, CDR3 DNA, clone size, J gene, V gene, D gene. D genes are given only for firm matches. Clone size appears in some rows only: once, few, many, or a class for an expanded clone.

CASSPGTGRPEAFF | TGTGCCAGCAGTCCCGGGACAGGGAGGCCTGAAGCTTTCTTT | - | TRBJ1-1 | TRBV6-4 | TRBD1
CASRPQGASYEQYF | TGTGCCAGCAGGCCACAGGGAGCCTCCTACGAGCAGTACTTC | - | TRBJ2-7 | TRBV28 | -
CATSSVDGTGPREQYF | TGTGCCACCAGCAGCGTAGACGGGACAGGACCTCGCGAGCAGTACTTC | - | TRBJ2-7 | TRBV15 | TRBD1
CASSLSSGPMAHYGYTF | TGTGCCAGCAGTTTATCGAGCGGGCCGATGGCCCACTATGGCTACACCTTC | - | TRBJ1-2 | TRBV27 | -
CASSSGEGSVRYNEQFF | TGTGCCAGCAGCTCCGGTGAGGGTTCGGTTCGCTACAATGAGCAGTTCTTC | - | TRBJ2-1 | TRBV11-3 | -
CASSPLDRANYGYTF | TGTGCCAGCAGTCCTCTGGACAGGGCTAACTATGGCTACACCTTC | few | TRBJ1-2 | TRBV27 | TRBD1
CASSFSGGMNTEAFF | TGCGCCAGCAGCTTCTCCGGGGGGATGAACACTGAAGCTTTCTTT | - | TRBJ1-1 | TRBV5-1 | -
CASSPIRGDLNEQFF | TGTGCCAGCAGCCCTATCCGGGGGGATCTCAATGAGCAGTTCTTC | - | TRBJ2-1 | TRBV4-2 | TRBD2
CASSPLGQIYGYTF | TGCGCCAGCAGCCCCCTCGGACAGATCTATGGCTACACCTTC | - | TRBJ1-2 | TRBV4-1 | -
CASSTQLMKAQNSPLHF | TGTGCCAGCAGCACCCAACTAATGAAGGCGCAGAATTCACCCCTCCACTTT | - | TRBJ1-6 | TRBV5-4 | -
CASSVAGSTDTQYF | TGTGCCAGCAGCGTAGCGGGGAGCACAGATACGCAGTATTTT | once | TRBJ2-3 | TRBV6-6 | TRBD2
CSSSFEAGTSGNQPQHF | TGTTCCAGCAGCTTTGAAGCCGGGACAAGTGGCAATCAGCCCCAGCATTTT | - | TRBJ1-5 | TRBV7-9 | -
CASSLEAHYEQYF | TGTGCCAGCAGCTTAGAAGCCCACTACGAGCAGTACTTC | - | TRBJ2-7 | TRBV11-2 | -
CASSWTGVEAFF | TGTGCCAGCAGCTGGACGGGGGTGGAAGCTTTCTTT | - | TRBJ1-1 | TRBV5-6 | -
CASSLLTGYGYTF | TGCGCCAGCAGCTTATTAACAGGTTATGGCTACACCTTC | - | TRBJ1-2 | TRBV5-1 | -
CASSFLQVSTIYF | TGCGCCAGCAGCTTTCTGCAGGTTAGCACCATATATTTT | - | TRBJ1-3 | TRBV5-1 | -
CASSLETRRVEKLFF | TGTGCCAGCAGCTTAGAGACCCGGAGGGTTGAAAAACTGTTTTTT | - | TRBJ1-4 | TRBV7-9 | -
CASSFGGEDYGYTF | TGTGCCAGCAGCTTTGGGGGGGAAGACTATGGCTACACCTTC | - | TRBJ1-2 | TRBV7-3 | -
CASSTGQGNQPQHF | TGCGCCAGCAGCACGGGACAGGGCAATCAGCCCCAGCATTTT | - | TRBJ1-5 | TRBV5-1 | TRBD1
CASSLGGTLVTDTQYF | TGTGCCAGCAGCTTAGGTGGGACTCTCGTAACAGATACGCAGTATTTT | - | TRBJ2-3 | TRBV7-6 | -
CASRKYRDTEAFF | TGTGCCAGCAGGAAATACCGGGACACTGAAGCTTTCTTT | - | TRBJ1-1 | TRBV6-1 | -
CASSLGTGSQETQYF | TGCGCCAGCAGCTTGGGGACAGGGAGTCAAGAGACCCAGTACTTC | few | TRBJ2-5 | TRBV5-1 | TRBD1
CASSLRRGGLSGSIQYF | TGTGCCAGCAGTTTACGGCGGGGGGGCTTAAGTGGGAGCATTCAGTACTTC | - | TRBJ2-4 | TRBV28 | TRBD2
CASSEIDGDRVANEQFF | TGTGCCAGCAGTGAAATAGATGGGGACAGGGTCGCCAATGAGCAGTTCTTC | - | TRBJ2-1 | TRBV2 | TRBD1
CASSPARTMMNTEAFF | TGTGCCAGCTCACCCGCTAGGACAATGATGAACACTGAAGCTTTCTTT | - | TRBJ1-1 | TRBV18 | -
CASSGSTSGGPSSYNEQFF | TGTGCCAGCAGCGGATCGACTAGCGGGGGGCCTAGCTCCTACAATGAGCAGTTCTTC | - | TRBJ2-1 | TRBV7-3 | TRBD2
CASSLMEGASGYTF | TGCGCCAGCAGCTTGATGGAGGGCGCCAGTGGCTACACCTTC | - | TRBJ1-2 | TRBV5-1 | -
CASSLQLRAPLHF | TGCGCCAGCAGCCTCCAGCTGAGGGCACCCCTCCACTTT | - | TRBJ1-6 | TRBV4-1 | -
CASSRDSLSGNTIYF | TGCGCCAGCAGCCGGGACAGCCTCTCTGGAAACACCATATATTTT | once | TRBJ1-3 | TRBV5-1 | TRBD1
CASSQWGARDEQYF | TGTGCCAGCAGCCAGTGGGGAGCAAGGGACGAGCAGTACTTC | - | TRBJ2-7 | TRBV14 | -
CASSLGLTEAFF | TGTGCCAGCAGCCTGGGGCTCACTGAAGCTTTCTTT | - | TRBJ1-1 | TRBV5-6 | -
CASSSPRGVENTEAFF | TGTGCCAGCAGCTCGCCCAGGGGGGTGGAAAACACTGAAGCTTTCTTT | few | TRBJ1-1 | TRBV5-4 | TRBD1
CAGSRDRDTEAFF | TGTGCCGGGTCCCGGGACAGGGACACTGAAGCTTTCTTT | - | TRBJ1-1 | TRBV2 | TRBD1
CASSLGVAGGPKETQYF | TGCGCCAGCAGCTTGGGAGTAGCGGGGGGGCCGAAGGAGACCCAGTACTTC | - | TRBJ2-5 | TRBV5-1 | TRBD2
CASSVDGGTDTQYF | TGTGCCAGCAGCGTAGACGGGGGCACAGATACGCAGTATTTT | few | TRBJ2-3 | TRBV9 | -
CASSLGLAGGSETQYF | TGTGCCAGCAGCTTAGGACTAGCGGGGGGATCGGAGACCCAGTACTTC | - | TRBJ2-5 | TRBV7-8 | TRBD2
CASSYSAQNDSPLHF | TGTGCCAGCAGTTACTCGGCACAGAACGATTCACCCCTCCACTTT | - | TRBJ1-6 | TRBV6-5 | -
CASSLPAGGLEREQYF | TGTGCCAGCAGCCTCCCGGCGGGGGGCCTAGAGCGCGAGCAGTACTTC | - | TRBJ2-7 | TRBV7-8 | TRBD2
CASSHRHLMNTEAFF | TGTGCCAGCAGCCACAGGCATCTTATGAACACTGAAGCTTTCTTT | once | TRBJ1-1 | TRBV5-6 | -
CSVEDGQGGWQGYTF | TGCAGCGTTGAAGACGGCCAAGGGGGCTGGCAGGGCTACACCTTC | once | TRBJ1-2 | TRBV29-1 | TRBD1
CASSLEAGGPNEQYF | TGTGCCAGCAGCTTAGAAGCGGGGGGGCCGAACGAGCAGTACTTC | - | TRBJ2-7 | TRBV7-9 | TRBD2
CASTGQGKNSPLHF | TGTGCCAGCACGGGACAGGGGAAGAATTCACCCCTCCACTTT | - | TRBJ1-6 | TRBV25-1 | TRBD1
CASSEYTGGAFF | TGTGCCAGCAGTGAATATACAGGGGGAGCTTTCTTT | - | TRBJ1-1 | TRBV25-1 | TRBD1
CASMGRSSYEQYF | TGTGCCAGCATGGGCAGAAGCTCCTACGAGCAGTACTTC | - | TRBJ2-7 | TRBV2 | -
CASRVGGGYTF | TGTGCCAGCAGGGTCGGGGGTGGCTACACCTTC | - | TRBJ1-2 | TRBV27 | -
CATSILDRGNQPQHF | TGTGCCACCAGCATACTCGACAGGGGCAATCAGCCCCAGCATTTT | once | TRBJ1-5 | TRBV15 | TRBD1
CASSVGLRDTQYF | TGTGCCAGCAGCGTAGGCCTCCGGGATACGCAGTATTTT | - | TRBJ2-3 | TRBV9 | -
CASSFRQGTNEKLFF | TGCGCCAGCAGCTTTCGACAGGGAACTAATGAAAAACTGTTTTTT | - | TRBJ1-4 | TRBV4-1 | TRBD1
CASSASGTGVEGYTF | TGTGCCAGCAGCGCTTCCGGGACAGGGGTCGAGGGCTACACCTTC | - | TRBJ1-2 | TRBV9 | TRBD1
CASSEARGYTEAFF | TGTGCCAGCAGTGAAGCGCGAGGGTACACTGAAGCTTTCTTT | - | TRBJ1-1 | TRBV6-1 | -
CASSPWRSDSPLHF | TGTGCCAGCAGCCCTTGGCGGTCTGATTCACCCCTCCACTTT | - | TRBJ1-6 | TRBV27 | -
CASSYSSQRGYEQYF | TGTGCCAGCAGTTACTCGTCACAAAGGGGATACGAGCAGTACTTC | - | TRBJ2-7 | TRBV6-6 | -
CASRDYEGGPAGLFF | TGTGCCAGCCGGGACTATGAGGGGGGACCTGCGGGGCTGTTTTTT | once | TRBJ2-2 | TRBV9 | -
CATTGSQGSEKLFF | TGTGCCACAACGGGTTCCCAGGGGAGTGAAAAACTGTTTTTT | - | TRBJ1-4 | TRBV2 | -
CASRLAGGENTGELFF | TGTGCAAGTCGCTTAGCTGGCGGGGAGAACACCGGGGAGCTGTTTTTT | once | TRBJ2-2 | TRBV12-2 | -
CASSESPSDETQYF | TGCGCCAGCAGTGAGTCGCCTAGCGATGAGACCCAGTACTTC | - | TRBJ2-5 | TRBV10-2 | -
CASSLQGGGNTIYF | TGTGCCAGCAGTCTGCAGGGGGGAGGAAACACCATATATTTT | - | TRBJ1-3 | TRBV7-3 | TRBD1
CASSQEGASGPFEQYF | TGCGCCAGCAGCCAAGAAGGGGCTAGCGGACCGTTCGAGCAGTACTTC | - | TRBJ2-7 | TRBV4-1 | TRBD2